These 21 T cell receptor beta chains came from one sample sequenced in a study of T-cell memory formation after mild COVID-19. TCRdb ran MiXCR on the 5' RACE reads and lists one entry per CDR3 protein. The top ten hold approximately 12% of the sample, which has about 620,000 distinct CDR3 sequences, approximately 19% seen once. The sequencing input was PBMCs or a T cell subset sorted from them (not recorded which). These receptors were taken from an adult woman who had mild COVID-19 (a few samples of this study predate the infection). Cell type and time point are not known.

This clonotype was detected only a few times. The CDR3 region is CASSSPDRGGTEAFF. The CDR3 nucleotides read TGTGCCAGCAGCTCACCGGACAGGGGAGGTACTGAAGCTTTCTTT. The chain recombines TRBV5-5 with TRBJ1-1; TRBD1 matches 9 bases. CDR1 and CDR2 (germline): SGHKS, YYEKEE (reference sequence). J gave up 5 bases and V 3 bases, and 8 bases lay outside the gene matches. There are 15 residues in the CDR3.

The rearrangement uses TRBV12-3 or TRBV12-4 and TRBJ2-7; the D is unclear. The CDR3 consists of 13 residues. V was cut by 6 bases and J by 5 bases, with 14 bases left in between. The CDR3, as DNA: TGTGCCAGCAGAACAACCGTGGGCGACGAGCAGTACTTC. Translating gives CASRTTVGDEQYF.

This clonotype was seen a handful of times. V is TRBV30 and J is TRBJ1-4; maybe TRBD1 (5 bases). Germline CDR1 is GTSNPN and CDR2 is SVGIG (reference sequence). With 2 bases removed from V and 5 bases from J, the gap between germline ends came to 12 bases. The CDR3 totals 14 residues. The CDR3, as DNA: TGTGCCTGGAGTCCTGGGACGCTAAATGAAAAACTGTTTTTT. Its translation is CAWSPGTLNEKLFF. Based on the CDR3 plus reference TRBV30 and TRBJ1-4, the full variable domain is SQTIHQWPATLVQPVGSPLSLECTVEGTSNPNLYWYRQAAGRGLQLLFYSVGIGQISSEVPQNLSASRPQDRQFILSSKKLLLSDSGFYLCAWSPGTLNEKLFFGSGTQLSVL.

The rearrangement uses TRBV3-1 and TRBJ2-3; 7 bases fit TRBD1. Germline CDR1 is LGHDT and CDR2 is YNNKEL (reference sequence). The V gene end was trimmed by 4 bases and the J gene end by 10 bases; junction bases not matched to a gene: 14. The CDR3 sequence is 15 residues long. The CDR3 loop reads CASSPQGQAIAAQYF. The CDR3 DNA follows: TGTGCCAGCAGCCCACAAGGACAGGCGATCGCGGCGCAGTATTTT.

The rearrangement joins TRBV7-8 to TRBJ1-1; tentatively, D is TRBD1 (6 bases). CDR3 length equals 15 residues. Germline CDR1 is SGHVS and CDR2 is FQNEAQ. V was trimmed by 5 bases and J by 0 bases, leaving 13 bases between them. The CDR3 DNA is TGTGCCAGCAGCCTCCGGGGGGCAATGAACACTGAAGCTTTCTTT. Amino acid sequence: CASSLRGAMNTEAFF. The whole variable domain, filled in from reference TRBV7-8 and TRBJ1-1, reads GAGVSQSPRYKVAKRGQDVALRCDPISGHVSLFWYQQALGQGPEFLTYFQNEAQLDKSGLPSDRFFAERPEGSVSTLKIQRTQQEDSAVYLCASSLRGAMNTEAFFGQGTRLTVV.

In its sample, this clonotype was seen a few times. The chain couples TRBV5-1 to TRBJ2-7, with 7 positions matching TRBD1. The CDR3 consists of 14 residues. With 0 bases clipped from V and 5 bases from J, the junction kept 5 bases outside the gene matches. Germline V CDR1 and CDR2: SGHRS, YFSETQ. In DNA, the CDR3 is TGCGCCAGCAGCTTGGGACAGGGTCTCGACGAGCAGTACTTC. Protein product: CASSLGQGLDEQYF.

The rearrangement joins TRBV2 to TRBJ1-5; D may be TRBD1 (5 bases). V shed 5 bases and J shed 2 bases, with 13 bases lying between them. This CDR3 has 15 residues. CDR1 is SNHLY and CDR2 is FYNNEI in the germline V gene. This CDR3 is CASSRNSGGNQPQHF. The DNA for the CDR3 is TGTGCCAGCAGTCGAAATTCGGGGGGCAATCAGCCCCAGCATTTT.

The chain employs TRBV3-1 and TRBJ2-5, with D unclear. Trimming removed 8 bases at V and 2 bases at J, with 12 bases between. The CDR3 runs 13 residues. Germline CDR1 is LGHDT and CDR2 is YNNKEL (reference sequence). CDR3 protein: CASLRNPQETQYF. CDR3 DNA sequence: TGTGCCAGCCTAAGAAACCCTCAAGAGACCCAGTACTTC.

This clonotype came up a few times. This sequence joins TRBV2 and TRBJ1-2; 7 nucleotides agree with TRBD1. The trim removed 5 bases at V and 7 bases at J, leaving 10 bases unmatched. The germline CDR1 and CDR2 sequences are SNHLY and FYNNEI. The CDR3 length is 14 residues. CDR3 coding DNA: TGTGCCAGCAGTTCTCCGGGACAGTTCGGTGGCTACACCTTC. This encodes CASSSPGQFGGYTF.

This clonotype was detected only a few times. The chain employs TRBV5-1 and TRBJ1-1; no clear D gene. The germline V gene encodes CDR1 SGHRS and CDR2 YFSETQ. The CDR3 spans 11 residues. Trimming removed 6 bases at V and 1 base at J, with 4 bases between. CDR3 loop: CASNSNTEAFF. The CDR3 region has the DNA TGCGCCAGCAACTCGAACACTGAAGCTTTCTTT.

V usage is TRBV5-1 and J usage is TRBJ2-7; TRBD2 matches at 12 bases. Looked up from germline, CDR1 is SGHRS and CDR2 is YFSETQ. The CDR3 length is 16 residues. J was trimmed by 5 bases and V by 4 bases; bases with no gene match: 10. The CDR3 reads CASSNRGTSGSHEQYF. CDR3 sequence (DNA): TGCGCCAGCAGCAACCGAGGGACTAGCGGGTCTCACGAGCAGTACTTC.

The J gene is TRBJ2-7, the V gene TRBV24-1, with a tentative D call TRBD2 (5 bases). V lost 3 bases and J lost 3, with 8 bases in between. Germline V gene data show CDR1 as KGHDR and CDR2 as SFDVKD. The CDR3 is made up of 13 amino acids. The chain's CDR3 is CATSDTGFYEQYF. The CDR3 DNA sequence: TGTGCCACCAGTGATACGGGGTTCTACGAGCAGTACTTC.

The V and J genes are TRBV6-1 and TRBJ2-7; D assignment may be TRBD1 or TRBD2 (6 bases each). V lost 5 bases and J 4 bases, leaving 21 bases between the germline ends. This CDR3 spans 16 amino acids. Germline assignment: CDR1 MNHNS and CDR2 SASEGT. This CDR3 reads CASSSWGPGEDYEQYF. In DNA form, the CDR3 reads TGTGCCAGCAGTTCCTGGGGGCCAGGGGAGGATTACGAGCAGTACTTC.

This chain links TRBV20-1 with TRBJ2-3; D perhaps matches TRBD2 (7 bases). This CDR3 region has 16 residues. In germline, CDR1 is DFQATT, CDR2 SNEGSKA (reference sequence). V gave up 6 bases and J gave up 2 bases, with 21 bases separating them. CDR3 region: CSALTGSSGTTDTQYF. The CDR3 DNA is TGCAGTGCCCTAACAGGGTCTAGCGGCACCACAGATACGCAGTATTTT.

The chain carries TRBV7-9 and TRBJ1-1; D remains ambiguous. V dropped 4 bases and J dropped 7 bases, with 13 bases sitting between them. This CDR3 spans 13 amino acids. Germline-derived CDR1 and CDR2 are SEHNR and FQNEAQ (reference sequence). This CDR3 reads CASSSRRTDEAFF. In DNA, the CDR3 is TGTGCCAGCAGCTCCCGGAGAACGGATGAAGCTTTCTTT.

The chain is built from TRBV20-1 and TRBJ2-7; tentatively, D is TRBD2 (5 bases). The germline CDR1 and CDR2 sequences are DFQATT and SNEGSKA (reference sequence). V dropped 2 bases and J dropped 4 bases, with 12 bases sitting between them. The CDR3 is made up of 13 amino acids. CDR3 amino acids: CSARSRGLYEQYF. CDR3 DNA: TGCAGTGCTAGATCACGAGGGCTGTACGAGCAGTACTTC.

This clonotype was counted many times. The chain uses TRBV3-1 and TRBJ2-1, with D perhaps matching TRBD2 (6 bases). Between the trimmed V and J ends, which lost 0 bases and 2 bases, there was a span of 14 bases. CDR3 length: 17 residues. The germline V gene encodes CDR1 LGHDT and CDR2 YNNKEL (reference sequence). The CDR3 DNA sequence: TGTGCCAGCAGCCAAGAGGTGACTAGAGGACCCTACAATGAGCAGTTCTTC. Protein: CASSQEVTRGPYNEQFF.

There are a few counts of this clonotype. The V call is TRBV28, the J call TRBJ1-1, with TRBD1 matching 8 bases. Germline values: CDR1 MDHEN, CDR2 SYDVKM. The CDR3 runs to 14 residues. The V segment lost 8 bases and the J segment 3 bases; nucleotides outside the gene matches: 8. CDR3 bases: TGTGCCAGCGGGGGTAGACAGGGGTACACTGAAGCTTTCTTT. This codes for CASGGRQGYTEAFF.

This rearrangement joins TRBV7-9 to TRBJ2-7; 7 positions agree with TRBD2. The germline CDR1 and CDR2 sequences are SEHNR and FQNEAQ (reference sequence). This CDR3 is built from 15 residues. V shed 5 bases and J 3 bases; nucleotides not matched to a gene: 10. The CDR3 DNA reads TGTGCCAGCAGCCCTTGGGCGGGAGCGGTCTACGAGCAGTACTTC. It specifies CASSPWAGAVYEQYF.

About this clonotype itself: An end of the junction differs from the germline gene, which may be a read error. The V and J genes are TRBV7-7 and TRBJ1-1; D unresolved. The CDR3 is made up of 13 amino acids. Germline CDR1 and CDR2: SSHAT and FNYEAQ (reference sequence). CDR3 nucleotide sequence: TGTGCTAGCAGCTTTGGACTCTACACTGAAGCTTTCTTT. Amino acid sequence: CASSFGLYTEAFF. Full variable domain (missing parts from reference TRBV7-7 and TRBJ1-1): GAGVSQSPRYKVTKRGQDVTLRCDPISSHATLYWYQQALGQGPEFLTYFNYEAQPDKSGLPSDRFSAERPEGSISTLTIQRTEQRDSAMYRCASSFGLYTEAFFGQGTRLTVV.

This clonotype appeared a few times. The chain has TRBV5-1 and TRBJ2-6; D might be TRBD1 (6 bases). The CDR3 covers 15 residues. The germline CDR1 and CDR2 sequences are SGHRS and YFSETQ. The ends were cut back, 4 bases at V and 4 bases at J, with 12 bases in the middle. The CDR3 DNA sequence: TGCGCCAGCAGCGTTCAGGGGAGAGGGGCCAACGTCCTGACTTTC. Protein sequence: CASSVQGRGANVLTF.